This T cell receptor beta chain was profiled in a study of blood T cell repertoires in COVID-19 (dated by TCRdb to 2018 to 2021). Broadly, across the study: Collaborator samples came from the United States, Italy and Spain and covered acute and convalescent phases of COVID-19. Subjects who had been exposed to COVID-19, were actively infected with it, or had recovered from it provided the deeply sampled blood TCRbeta repertoires that made up the dataset. Sample metadata almost always included a de-identified subject ID, COVID-19 status, age in years and sex. Samples came from the ongoing ImmuneRACE study (first 160 participants) plus 1,254 subjects from 6 global collaborators. Where available, HLA class I and class II types were obtained from metadata supplied by the sample provider rather than from assay-based typing. A freely available public database, intended as a resource for researchers studying the immune response to SARS-CoV-2, is where the repertoires were released. The material from the prospective study consisted of cDNA or gDNA derived from T cells, B-cell-depleted T cells, or PBMCs.

General findings and caveats noted by the study authors: How much clinical and demographic metadata was included differed by source and by participant, and the metadata was provided uncurated.

The collaborating institutions used their own protocols to collect whole blood in K2EDTA tubes. Collaborator samples were shipped for TCRbeta analysis as frozen whole blood, isolated PBMCs, or DNA extracted from either sample type. The germline V gene yields SGDLS for CDR1 and YYNGEE for CDR2. V loses 0 bases at its end and J loses 7 bases; junction bases beyond the gene matches: 7. The CDR3 numbers 15 residues from cysteine through phenylalanine. The retained sequence is limited to the CDR3, 45 bases, with the frame set at the first base. The immunoSEQ Assay, a bias-controlled multiplex PCR, was used to amplify TCRbeta CDR3 regions from genomic DNA. Per the source publication's procedure: The number of nucleated cells in each sample was estimated from the amplification of reference gene primers within the assay. To quantify the absolute abundance of each unique TCRbeta CDR3 rearrangement, sequence reads were collapsed and filtered. For each sample, productive Simpson clonality was calculated by taking the square root of Simpson's diversity index across productive rearrangements. TCRdb took this table from immuneACCESS and kept in-frame rearrangements with V and J called. Such tables lack part of the clones; where checked against another copy, unresolved V genes explain under half of the gap, and the rest is unexplained. The V and J calls and the clone size are those of that table, but D and trimming were determined from the DNA. For this sample the table gives more than 60,000 clones, of which 88% were detected only once. The ten biggest clones cover roughly a fifth of the sample.

As concerns this clone: Which antigen it targets is not known. No quality values exist for individual bases; no much larger clone is one base distant.

The clonotype comes from a woman between 45 and 65 years old with active or convalescent COVID-19. Sequencing input: peripheral blood. The receptor chain draws on TRBV9 and TRBJ2-1, and 7 junction bases match TRBD2. The CDR3 region has the sequence CASSVDVGLENEQFF. The sequenced DNA: TGTGCCAGCAGCGTAGACGTAGGACTAGAAAATGAGCAGTTCTTC.